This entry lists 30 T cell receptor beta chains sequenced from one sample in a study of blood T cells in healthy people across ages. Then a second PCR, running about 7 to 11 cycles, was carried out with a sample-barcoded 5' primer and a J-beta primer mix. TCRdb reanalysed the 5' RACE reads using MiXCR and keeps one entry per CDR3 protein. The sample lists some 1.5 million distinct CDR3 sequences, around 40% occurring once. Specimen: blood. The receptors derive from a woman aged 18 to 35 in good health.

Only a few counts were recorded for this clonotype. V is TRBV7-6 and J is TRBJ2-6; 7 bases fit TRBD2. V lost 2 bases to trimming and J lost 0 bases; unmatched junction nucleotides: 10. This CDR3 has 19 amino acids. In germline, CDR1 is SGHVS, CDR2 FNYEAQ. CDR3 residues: CASSLRPLAPNSGANVLTF. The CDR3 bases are TGTGCCAGCAGCTTAAGACCACTAGCGCCGAACTCTGGGGCCAACGTCCTGACTTTC.

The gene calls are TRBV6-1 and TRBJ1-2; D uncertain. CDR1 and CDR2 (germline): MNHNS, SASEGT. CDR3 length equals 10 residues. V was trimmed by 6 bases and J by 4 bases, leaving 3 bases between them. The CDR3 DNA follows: TGTGCCAGCAGAACCTATGGCTACACCTTC. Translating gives CASRTYGYTF.

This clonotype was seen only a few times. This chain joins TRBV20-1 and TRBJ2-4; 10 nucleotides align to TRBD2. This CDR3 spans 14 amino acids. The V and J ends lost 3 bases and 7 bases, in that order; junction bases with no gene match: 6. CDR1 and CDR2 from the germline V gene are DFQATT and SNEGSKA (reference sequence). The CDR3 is CSASAPSGSNIQYF. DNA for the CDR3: TGCAGTGCTAGCGCACCTAGCGGGAGCAACATTCAGTACTTC.

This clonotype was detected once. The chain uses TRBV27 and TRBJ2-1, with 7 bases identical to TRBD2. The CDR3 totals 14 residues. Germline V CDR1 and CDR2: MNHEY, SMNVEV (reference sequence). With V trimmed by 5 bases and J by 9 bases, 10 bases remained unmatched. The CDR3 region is CASSPLPPSGEQFF. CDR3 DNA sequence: TGTGCCAGCAGTCCCCTTCCCCCTAGCGGTGAGCAGTTCTTC.

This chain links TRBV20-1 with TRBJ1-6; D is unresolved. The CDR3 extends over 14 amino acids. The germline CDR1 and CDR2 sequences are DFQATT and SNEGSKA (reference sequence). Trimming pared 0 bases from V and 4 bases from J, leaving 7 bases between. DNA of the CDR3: TGCAGTGCTAGAGATCTGCGATATAATTCACCCCTCCACTTT. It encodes CSARDLRYNSPLHF.

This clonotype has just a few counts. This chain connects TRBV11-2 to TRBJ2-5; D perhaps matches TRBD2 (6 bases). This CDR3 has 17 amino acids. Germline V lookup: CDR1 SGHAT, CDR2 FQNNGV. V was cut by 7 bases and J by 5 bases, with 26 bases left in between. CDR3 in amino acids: CASTGEEDAGLRETQYF. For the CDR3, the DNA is TGTGCCAGCACCGGAGAAGAGGACGCGGGATTGAGGGAGACCCAGTACTTC. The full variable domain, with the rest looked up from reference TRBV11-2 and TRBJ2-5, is EAGVAQSPRYKIIEKRQSVAFWCNPISGHATLYWYQQILGQGPKLLIQFQNNGVVDDSQLPKDRFSAERLKGVDSTLKIQPAKLEDSAVYLCASTGEEDAGLRETQYFGPGTRLLVL.

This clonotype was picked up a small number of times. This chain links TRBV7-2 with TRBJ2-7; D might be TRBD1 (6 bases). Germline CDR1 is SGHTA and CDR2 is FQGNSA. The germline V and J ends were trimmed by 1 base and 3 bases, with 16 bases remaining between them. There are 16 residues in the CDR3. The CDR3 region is CASSLVAGTLHYEQYF. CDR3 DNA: TGTGCCAGCAGCTTAGTCGCAGGGACACTACACTACGAGCAGTACTTC.

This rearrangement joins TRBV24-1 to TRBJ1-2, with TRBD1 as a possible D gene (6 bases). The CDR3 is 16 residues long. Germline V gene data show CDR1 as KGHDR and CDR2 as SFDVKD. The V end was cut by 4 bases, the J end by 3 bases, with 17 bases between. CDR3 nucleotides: TGTGCCACCAGTGAATCCAGGACAGCTAGTTACTATGGCTACACCTTC. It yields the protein CATSESRTASYYGYTF.

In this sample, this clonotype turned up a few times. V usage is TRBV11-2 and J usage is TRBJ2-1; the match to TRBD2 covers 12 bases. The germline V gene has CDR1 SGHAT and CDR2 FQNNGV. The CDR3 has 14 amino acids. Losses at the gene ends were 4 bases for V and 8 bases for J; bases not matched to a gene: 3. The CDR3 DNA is TGTGCCAGCAGCTCAACTAGCGGGAGGTATGAGCAGTTCTTC. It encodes CASSSTSGRYEQFF.

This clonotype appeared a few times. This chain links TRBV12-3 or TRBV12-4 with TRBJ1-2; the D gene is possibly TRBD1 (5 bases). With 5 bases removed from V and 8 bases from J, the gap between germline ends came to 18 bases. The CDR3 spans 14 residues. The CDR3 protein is CASSPPVGGRGYTF. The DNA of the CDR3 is TGTGCCAGCAGTCCCCCCGTGGGGGGGAGAGGCTACACCTTC.

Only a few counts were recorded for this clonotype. CDR3 protein: CASSLGVGDSSYNEQFF. The DNA of the CDR3 is TGTGCCAGCAGCTTAGGGGTCGGGGACAGCTCCTACAATGAGCAGTTCTTC. The chain combines TRBV7-2 with TRBJ2-1, with 7 bases aligning to TRBD1. The J segment lost 0 bases and the V segment lost 1 base, leaving 6 bases of the junction unmatched. Per the germline V gene, CDR1 is SGHTA and CDR2 is FQGNSA. There are 17 residues in the CDR3.

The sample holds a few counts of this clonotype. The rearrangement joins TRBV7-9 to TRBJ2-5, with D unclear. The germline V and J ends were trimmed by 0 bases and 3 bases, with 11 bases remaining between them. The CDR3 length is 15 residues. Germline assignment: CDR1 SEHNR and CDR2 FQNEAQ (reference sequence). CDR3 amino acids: CASSLAGPKEETQYF. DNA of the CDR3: TGTGCCAGCAGCTTAGCCGGTCCGAAAGAAGAGACCCAGTACTTC.

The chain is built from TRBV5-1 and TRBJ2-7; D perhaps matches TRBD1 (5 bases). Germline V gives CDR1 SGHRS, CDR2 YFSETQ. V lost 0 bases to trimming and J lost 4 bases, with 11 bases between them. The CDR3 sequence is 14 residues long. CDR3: CASSLGAGKYEQYF. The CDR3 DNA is TGCGCCAGCAGCTTGGGGGCAGGGAAGTACGAGCAGTACTTC.

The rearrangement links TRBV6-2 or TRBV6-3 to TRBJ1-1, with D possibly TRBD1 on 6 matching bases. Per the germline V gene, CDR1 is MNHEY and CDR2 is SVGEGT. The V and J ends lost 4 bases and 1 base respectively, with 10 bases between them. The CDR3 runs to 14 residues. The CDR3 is CASSCGQQNTEAFF. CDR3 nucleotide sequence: TGTGCCAGCAGTTGCGGACAGCAGAACACTGAAGCTTTCTTT.

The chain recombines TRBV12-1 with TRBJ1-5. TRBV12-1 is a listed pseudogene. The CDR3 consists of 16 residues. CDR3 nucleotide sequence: TGTGCCAGACCAAAACAAGATAACAGGCAATCACAGCCCCAGCATTTT. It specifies CARPKQDNRQSQPQHF.

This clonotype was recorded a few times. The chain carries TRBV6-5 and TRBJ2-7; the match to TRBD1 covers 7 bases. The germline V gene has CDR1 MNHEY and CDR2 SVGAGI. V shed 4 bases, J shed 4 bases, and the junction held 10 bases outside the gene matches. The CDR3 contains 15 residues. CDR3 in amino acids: CASSFRRTGGYEQYF. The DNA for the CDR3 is TGTGCCAGCAGTTTCCGACGGACAGGTGGATACGAGCAGTACTTC.

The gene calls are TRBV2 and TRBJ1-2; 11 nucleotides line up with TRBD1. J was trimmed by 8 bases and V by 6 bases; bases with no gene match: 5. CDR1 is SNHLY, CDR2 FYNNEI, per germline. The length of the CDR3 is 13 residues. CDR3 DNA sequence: TGTGCCAGCAGGGAGGGACAGGGGGGCGGCTACACCTTC. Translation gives CASREGQGGGYTF. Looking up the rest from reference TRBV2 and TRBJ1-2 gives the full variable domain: EPEVTQTPSHQVTQMGQEVILRCVPISNHLYFYWYRQILGQKVEFLVSFYNNEISEKSEIFDDQFSVERPDGSNFTLKIRSTKLEDSAMYFCASREGQGGGYTFGSGTRLTVV.

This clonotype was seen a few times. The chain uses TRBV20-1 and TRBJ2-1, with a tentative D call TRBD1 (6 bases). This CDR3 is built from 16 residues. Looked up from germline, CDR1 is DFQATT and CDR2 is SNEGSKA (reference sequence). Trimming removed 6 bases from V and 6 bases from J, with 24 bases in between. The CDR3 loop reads CSASNYRGSPANEQFF. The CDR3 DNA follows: TGCAGTGCATCGAATTATAGGGGGAGTCCGGCCAATGAGCAGTTCTTC.

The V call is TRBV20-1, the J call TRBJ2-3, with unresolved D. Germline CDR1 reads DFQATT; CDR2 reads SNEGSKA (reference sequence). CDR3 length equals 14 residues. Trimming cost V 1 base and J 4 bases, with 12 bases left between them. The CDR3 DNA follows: TGCAGTGCTAGAGCCAGACTCTTAGCAGATACGCAGTATTTT. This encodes CSARARLLADTQYF.

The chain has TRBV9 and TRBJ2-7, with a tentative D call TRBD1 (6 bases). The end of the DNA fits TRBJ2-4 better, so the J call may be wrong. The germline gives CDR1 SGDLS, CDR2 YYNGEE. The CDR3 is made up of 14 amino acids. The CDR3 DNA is TGTGCCAGCAGCGTAGGGCAGGGGATAGACATTCAGTACTTC. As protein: CASSVGQGIDIQYF.

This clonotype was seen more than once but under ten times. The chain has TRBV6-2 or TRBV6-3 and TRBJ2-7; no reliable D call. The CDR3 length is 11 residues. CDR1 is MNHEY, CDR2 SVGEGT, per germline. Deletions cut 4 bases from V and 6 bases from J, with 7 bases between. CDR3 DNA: TGTGCCAGCAGTTGGACGTTCGAGCAGTACTTC. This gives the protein CASSWTFEQYF.

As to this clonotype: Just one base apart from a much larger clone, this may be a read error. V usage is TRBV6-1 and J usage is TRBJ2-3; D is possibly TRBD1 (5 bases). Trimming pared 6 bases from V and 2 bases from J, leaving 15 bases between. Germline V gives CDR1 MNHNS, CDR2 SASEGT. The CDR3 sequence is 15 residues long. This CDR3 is CASSSETAHTDTQYF. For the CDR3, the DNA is TGTGCCAGCAGCTCCGAGACAGCACACACAGATACGCAGTATTTT.

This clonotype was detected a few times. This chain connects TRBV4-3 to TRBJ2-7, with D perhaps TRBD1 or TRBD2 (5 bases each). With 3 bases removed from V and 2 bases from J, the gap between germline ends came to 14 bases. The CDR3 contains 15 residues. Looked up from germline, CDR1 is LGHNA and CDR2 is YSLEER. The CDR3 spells CASSQWWGTTYEQYF. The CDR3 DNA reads TGCGCCAGCAGCCAGTGGTGGGGGACCACCTACGAGCAGTACTTC.

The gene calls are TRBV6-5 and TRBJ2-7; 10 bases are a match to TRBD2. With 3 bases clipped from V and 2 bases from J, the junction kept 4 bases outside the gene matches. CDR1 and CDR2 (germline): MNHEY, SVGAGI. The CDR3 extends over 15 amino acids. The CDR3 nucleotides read TGTGCCAGCAGTTATGTAGCGGGAGGTGCCTACGAGCAGTACTTC. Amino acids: CASSYVAGGAYEQYF.

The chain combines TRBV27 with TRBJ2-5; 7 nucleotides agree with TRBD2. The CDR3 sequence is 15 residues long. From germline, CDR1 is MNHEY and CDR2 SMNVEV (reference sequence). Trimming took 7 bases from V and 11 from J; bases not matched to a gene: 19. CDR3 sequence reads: CASTLTPGRGNEQYF. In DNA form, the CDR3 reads TGTGCCAGCACTCTAACGCCAGGGAGGGGCAATGAGCAGTACTTC.

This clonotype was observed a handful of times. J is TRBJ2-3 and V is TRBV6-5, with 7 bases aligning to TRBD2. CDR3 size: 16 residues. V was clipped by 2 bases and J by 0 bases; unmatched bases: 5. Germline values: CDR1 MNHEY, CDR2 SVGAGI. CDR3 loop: CASSYGLAASTDTQYF. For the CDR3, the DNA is TGTGCCAGCAGTTACGGGCTAGCGGCTAGCACAGATACGCAGTATTTT.

For the CDR3, the DNA is TGTGCCAGCAGCCAAGATTACGGACTAGCGGCAGATACGCAGTATTTT. Translated, it gives CASSQDYGLAADTQYF. The chain is built from TRBV3-1 and TRBJ2-3, with TRBD2 matching 10 bases. The V and J ends lost 0 bases and 4 bases, in that order; junction bases with no gene match: 4. This CDR3 has 16 residues. Germline V gene data show CDR1 as LGHDT and CDR2 as YNNKEL (reference sequence).

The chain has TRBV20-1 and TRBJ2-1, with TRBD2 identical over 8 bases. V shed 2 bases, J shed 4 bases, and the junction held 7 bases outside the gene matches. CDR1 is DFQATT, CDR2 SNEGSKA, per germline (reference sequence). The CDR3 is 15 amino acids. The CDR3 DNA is TGCAGTGCTAGATCGGTAGCGGGACTATACAATGAGCAGTTCTTC. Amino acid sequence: CSARSVAGLYNEQFF.

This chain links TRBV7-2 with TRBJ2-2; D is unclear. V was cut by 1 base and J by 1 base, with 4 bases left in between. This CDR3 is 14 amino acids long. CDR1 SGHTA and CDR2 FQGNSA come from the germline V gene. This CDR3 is CASSLDGNTGELFF. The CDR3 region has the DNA TGTGCCAGCAGCTTAGACGGGAACACCGGGGAGCTGTTTTTT.

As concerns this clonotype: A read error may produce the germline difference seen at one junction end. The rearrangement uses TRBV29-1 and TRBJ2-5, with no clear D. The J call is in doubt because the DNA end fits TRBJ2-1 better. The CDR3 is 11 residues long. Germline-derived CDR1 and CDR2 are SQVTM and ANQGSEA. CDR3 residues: CSVKDQETQFF. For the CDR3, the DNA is TGCAGCGTTAAAGATCAGGAGACCCAGTTCTTC.